This TCR beta chain was profiled in a study of blood T cells in healthy people across ages. For the second PCR, which ran for roughly 6 to 12 cycles, a sample-barcoded 5' primer and a J-beta primer mix were used. Using its own MiXCR run on the 5' RACE reads, TCRdb lists one record per CDR3 protein. The data show 650,000 to 700,000 distinct CDR3 sequences, with approximately 52% seen just once and roughly 14% held by the top ten. This clonotype was seen repeatedly, ten times or more. This CDR3 has 14 residues. CDR1 is MNHEY, CDR2 SMNVEV, per germline (reference sequence). The V and J ends lost 5 bases and 2 bases, in that order; junction bases with no gene match: 6.

The V and J genes are TRBV27 and TRBJ2-7; TRBD2 aligns across 7 bases. Source material: blood. The sequence was collected from a woman aged 80 or over in good health. The CDR3 nucleotides are TGTGCCAGCAGTGTAGCGGGTCTAACCTACGAGCAGTACTTC. Protein product: CASSVAGLTYEQYF.